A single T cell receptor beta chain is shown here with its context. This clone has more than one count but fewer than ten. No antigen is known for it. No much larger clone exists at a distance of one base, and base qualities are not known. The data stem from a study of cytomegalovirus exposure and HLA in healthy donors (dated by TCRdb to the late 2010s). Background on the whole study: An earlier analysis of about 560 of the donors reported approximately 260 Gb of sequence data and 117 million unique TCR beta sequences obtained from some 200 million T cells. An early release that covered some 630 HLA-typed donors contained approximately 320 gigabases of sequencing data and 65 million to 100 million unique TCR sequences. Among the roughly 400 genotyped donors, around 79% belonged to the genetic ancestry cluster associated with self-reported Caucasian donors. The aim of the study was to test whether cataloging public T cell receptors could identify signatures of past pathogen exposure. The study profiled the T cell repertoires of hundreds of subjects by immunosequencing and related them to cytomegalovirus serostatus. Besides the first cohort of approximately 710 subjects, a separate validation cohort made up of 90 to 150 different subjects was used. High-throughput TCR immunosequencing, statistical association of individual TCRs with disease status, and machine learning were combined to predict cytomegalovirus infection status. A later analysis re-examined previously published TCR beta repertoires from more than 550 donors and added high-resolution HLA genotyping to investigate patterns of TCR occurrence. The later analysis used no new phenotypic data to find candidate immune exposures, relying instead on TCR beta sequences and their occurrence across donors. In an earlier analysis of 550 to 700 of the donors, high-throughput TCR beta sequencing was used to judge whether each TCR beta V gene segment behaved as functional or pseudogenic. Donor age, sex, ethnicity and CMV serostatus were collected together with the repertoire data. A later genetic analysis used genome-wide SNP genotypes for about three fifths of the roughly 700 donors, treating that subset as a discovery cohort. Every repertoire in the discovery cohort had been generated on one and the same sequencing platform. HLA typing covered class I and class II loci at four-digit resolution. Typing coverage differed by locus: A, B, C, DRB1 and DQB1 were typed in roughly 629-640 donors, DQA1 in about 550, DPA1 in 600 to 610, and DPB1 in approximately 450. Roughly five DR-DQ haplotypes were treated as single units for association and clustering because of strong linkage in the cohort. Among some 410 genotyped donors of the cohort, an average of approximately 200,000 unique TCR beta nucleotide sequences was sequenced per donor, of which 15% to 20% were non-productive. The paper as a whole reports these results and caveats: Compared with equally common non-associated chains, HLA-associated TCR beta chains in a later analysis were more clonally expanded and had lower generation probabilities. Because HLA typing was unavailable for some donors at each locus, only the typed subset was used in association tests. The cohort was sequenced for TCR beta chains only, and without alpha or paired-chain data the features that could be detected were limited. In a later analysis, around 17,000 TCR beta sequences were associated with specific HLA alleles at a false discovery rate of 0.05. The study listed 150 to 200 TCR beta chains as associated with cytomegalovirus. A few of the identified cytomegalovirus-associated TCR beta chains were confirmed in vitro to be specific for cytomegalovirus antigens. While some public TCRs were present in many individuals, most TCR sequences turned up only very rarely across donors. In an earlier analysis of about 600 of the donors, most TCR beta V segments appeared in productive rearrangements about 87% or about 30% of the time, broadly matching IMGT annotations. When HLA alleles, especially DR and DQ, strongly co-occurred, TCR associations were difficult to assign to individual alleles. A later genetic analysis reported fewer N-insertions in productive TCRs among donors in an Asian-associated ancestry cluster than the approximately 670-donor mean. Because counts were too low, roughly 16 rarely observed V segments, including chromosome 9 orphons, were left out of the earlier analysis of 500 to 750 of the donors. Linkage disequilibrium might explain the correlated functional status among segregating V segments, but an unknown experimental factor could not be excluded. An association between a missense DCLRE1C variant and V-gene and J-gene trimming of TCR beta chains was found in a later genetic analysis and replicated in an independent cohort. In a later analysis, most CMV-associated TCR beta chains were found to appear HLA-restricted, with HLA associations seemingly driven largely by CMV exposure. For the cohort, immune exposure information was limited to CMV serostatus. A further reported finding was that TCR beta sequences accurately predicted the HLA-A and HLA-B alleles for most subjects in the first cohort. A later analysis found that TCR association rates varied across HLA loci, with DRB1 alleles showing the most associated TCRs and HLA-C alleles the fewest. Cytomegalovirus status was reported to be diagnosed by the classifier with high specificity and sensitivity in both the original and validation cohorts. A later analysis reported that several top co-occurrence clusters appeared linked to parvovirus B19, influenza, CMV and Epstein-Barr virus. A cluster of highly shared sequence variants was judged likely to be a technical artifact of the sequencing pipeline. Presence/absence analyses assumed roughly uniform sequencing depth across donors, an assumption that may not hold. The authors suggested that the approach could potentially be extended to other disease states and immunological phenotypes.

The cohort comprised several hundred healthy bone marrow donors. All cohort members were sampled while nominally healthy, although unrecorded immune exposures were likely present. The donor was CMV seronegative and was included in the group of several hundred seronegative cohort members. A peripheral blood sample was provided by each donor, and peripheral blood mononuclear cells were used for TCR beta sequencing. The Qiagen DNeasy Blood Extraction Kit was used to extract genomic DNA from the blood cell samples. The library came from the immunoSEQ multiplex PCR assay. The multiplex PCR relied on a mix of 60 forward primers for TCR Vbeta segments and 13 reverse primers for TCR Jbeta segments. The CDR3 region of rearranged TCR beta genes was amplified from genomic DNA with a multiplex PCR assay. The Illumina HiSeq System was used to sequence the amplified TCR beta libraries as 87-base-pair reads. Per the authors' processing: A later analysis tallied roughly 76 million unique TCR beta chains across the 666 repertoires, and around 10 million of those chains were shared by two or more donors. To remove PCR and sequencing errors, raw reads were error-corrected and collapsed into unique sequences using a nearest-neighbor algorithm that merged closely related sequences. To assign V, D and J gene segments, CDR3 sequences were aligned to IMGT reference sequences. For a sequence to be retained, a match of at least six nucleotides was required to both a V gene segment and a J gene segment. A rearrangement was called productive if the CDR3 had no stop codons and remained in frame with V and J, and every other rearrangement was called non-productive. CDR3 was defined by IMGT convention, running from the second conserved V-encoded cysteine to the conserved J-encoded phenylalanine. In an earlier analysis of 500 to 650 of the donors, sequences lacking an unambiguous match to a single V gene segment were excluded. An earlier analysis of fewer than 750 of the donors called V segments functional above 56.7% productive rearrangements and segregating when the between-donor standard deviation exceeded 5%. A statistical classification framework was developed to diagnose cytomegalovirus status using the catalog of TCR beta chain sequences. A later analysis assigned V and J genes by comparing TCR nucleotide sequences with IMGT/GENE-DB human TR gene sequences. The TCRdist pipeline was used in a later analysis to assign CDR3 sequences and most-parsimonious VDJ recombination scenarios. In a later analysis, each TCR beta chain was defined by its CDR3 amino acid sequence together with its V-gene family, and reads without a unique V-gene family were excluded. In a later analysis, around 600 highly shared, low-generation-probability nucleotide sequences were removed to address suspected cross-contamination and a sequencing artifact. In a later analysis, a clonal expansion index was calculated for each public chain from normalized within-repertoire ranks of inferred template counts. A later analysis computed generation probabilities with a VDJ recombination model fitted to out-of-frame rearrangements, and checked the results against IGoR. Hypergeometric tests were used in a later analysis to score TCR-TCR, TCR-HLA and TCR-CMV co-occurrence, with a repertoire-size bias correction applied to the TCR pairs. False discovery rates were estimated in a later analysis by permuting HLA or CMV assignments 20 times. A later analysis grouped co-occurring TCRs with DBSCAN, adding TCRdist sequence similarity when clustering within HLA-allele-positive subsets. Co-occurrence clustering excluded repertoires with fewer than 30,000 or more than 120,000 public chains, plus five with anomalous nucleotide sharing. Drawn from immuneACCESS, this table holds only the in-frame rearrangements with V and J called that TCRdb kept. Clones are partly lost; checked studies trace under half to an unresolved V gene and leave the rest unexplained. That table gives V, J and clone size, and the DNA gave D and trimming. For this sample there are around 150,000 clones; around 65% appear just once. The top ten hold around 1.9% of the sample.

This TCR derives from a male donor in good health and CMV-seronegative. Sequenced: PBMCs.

CDR3 sequence: CAGELASSTDTQYF. Here is the DNA: TGTGCCGGAGAACTAGCGTCGAGCACAGATACGCAGTATTTT. Here the chain combines TRBV7-2 and TRBJ2-3, and 7 junctional nucleotides match TRBD2. From its cysteine to its phenylalanine, the CDR3 spans 14 amino acids. Just the 42-base CDR3 DNA is kept, in frame starting at base 1. The germline V gene yields SGHTA for CDR1 and FQGNSA for CDR2. Here V drops 11 bases and J drops 0 bases, and the junction holds 8 bases not matched to any gene. The reference TRBV7-2 and TRBJ2-3 proteins fill in what lies around the CDR3, so the full variable domain reads GAGVSQSPSNKVTEKGKDVELRCDPISGHTALYWYRQSLGQGLEFLIYFQGNSAPDKSGLPSDRFSAERTGGSVSTLTIQRTQQEDSAVYLCAGELASSTDTQYFGPGTRLTVL.